This entry is about one T cell receptor beta chain. This sample is part of a study of blood T cell repertoires in COVID-19. This CDR3 is built from 15 residues. CDR1 is SEHNR, CDR2 FQNEAQ, per germline (reference sequence). The V segment lost 5 bases and the J segment 7 bases; nucleotides outside the gene matches: 10. Data came from immunoSEQ multiplex PCR; TCRdb stores just in-frame clones and leaves some out. The top ten clones hold around 4.5% of a sample with approximately 67,000 clones, around 90% of them seen once. Sequencing used peripheral blood. This clonotype was sampled from an older woman with active COVID-19. The chain couples TRBV7-9 to TRBJ2-1; TRBD2 matches 8 bases. CDR3 coding DNA: TGTGCCAGCAGCGGAGCGGGAGTCCTTTTAAATGAGCAGTTCTTC. Translating gives CASSGAGVLLNEQFF.